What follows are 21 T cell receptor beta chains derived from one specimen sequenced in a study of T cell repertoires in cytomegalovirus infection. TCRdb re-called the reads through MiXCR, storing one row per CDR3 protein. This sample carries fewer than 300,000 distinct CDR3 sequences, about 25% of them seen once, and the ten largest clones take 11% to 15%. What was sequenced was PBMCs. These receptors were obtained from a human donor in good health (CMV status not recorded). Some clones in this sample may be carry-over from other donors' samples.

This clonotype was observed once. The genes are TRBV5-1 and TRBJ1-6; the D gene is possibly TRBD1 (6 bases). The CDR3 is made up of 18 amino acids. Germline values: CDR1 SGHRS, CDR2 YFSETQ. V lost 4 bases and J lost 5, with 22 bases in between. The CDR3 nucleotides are TGCGCCAGCAGCACCAACCCCGGACAGTGGGGCAATAATTCACCCCTCCACTTT. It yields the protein CASSTNPGQWGNNSPLHF.

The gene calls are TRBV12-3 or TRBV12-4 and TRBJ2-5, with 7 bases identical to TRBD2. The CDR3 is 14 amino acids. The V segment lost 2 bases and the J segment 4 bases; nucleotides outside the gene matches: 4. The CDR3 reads CASSLSGGGETQYF. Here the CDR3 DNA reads TGTGCCAGCAGTTTATCGGGCGGGGGAGAGACCCAGTACTTC.

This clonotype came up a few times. This chain's CDR3 is CASSQSGDQPQHF. Written as DNA, the CDR3 is TGTGCCAGTAGCCAATCGGGGGATCAGCCCCAGCATTTT. This chain links TRBV19 with TRBJ1-5; maybe TRBD1 (5 bases). CDR1 is LNHDA, CDR2 SQIVND, per germline (reference sequence). Trimming stripped 6 bases from V and 5 bases from J, with 11 bases between. CDR3 length equals 13 residues.

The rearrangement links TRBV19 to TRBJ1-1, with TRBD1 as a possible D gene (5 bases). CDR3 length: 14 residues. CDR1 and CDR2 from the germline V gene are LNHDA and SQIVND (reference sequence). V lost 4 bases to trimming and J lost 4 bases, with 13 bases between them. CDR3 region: CASSRRGEGTEAFF. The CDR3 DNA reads TGTGCCAGTAGTAGACGAGGGGAGGGCACTGAAGCTTTCTTT. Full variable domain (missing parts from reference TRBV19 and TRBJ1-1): DGGITQSPKYLFRKEGQNVTLSCEQNLNHDAMYWYRQDPGQGLRLIYYSQIVNDFQKGDIAEGYSVSREKKESFPLTVTSAQKNPTAFYLCASSRRGEGTEAFFGQGTRLTVV.

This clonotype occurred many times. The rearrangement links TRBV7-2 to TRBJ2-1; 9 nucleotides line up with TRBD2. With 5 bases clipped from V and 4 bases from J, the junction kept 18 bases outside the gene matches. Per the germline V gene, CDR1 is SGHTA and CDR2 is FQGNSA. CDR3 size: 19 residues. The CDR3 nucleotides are TGTGCCAGCAGCCCGTTAATGTCGCCCGCGGGAGGGGGGTACAATGAGCAGTTCTTC. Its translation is CASSPLMSPAGGGYNEQFF.

As DNA, the CDR3 is TGTGCCAGCAGAGGACACCTCCCCTACAATGAGCAGTTCTTC. It codes for CASRGHLPYNEQFF. The chain employs TRBV27 and TRBJ2-1, with a weak D call TRBD1 (5 bases). The CDR3 is made up of 14 amino acids. V was pared by 6 bases and J by 2 bases, with 11 bases between. The germline V gene encodes CDR1 MNHEY and CDR2 SMNVEV (reference sequence).

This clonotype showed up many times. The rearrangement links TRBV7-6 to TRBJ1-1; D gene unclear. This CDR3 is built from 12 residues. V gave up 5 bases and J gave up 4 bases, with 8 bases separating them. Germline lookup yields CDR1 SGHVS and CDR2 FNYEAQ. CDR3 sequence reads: CASSPVVTEAFF. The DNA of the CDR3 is TGTGCCAGCAGCCCCGTGGTCACTGAAGCTTTCTTT. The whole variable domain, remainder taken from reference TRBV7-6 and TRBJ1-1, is GAGVSQSPRYKVTKRGQDVALRCDPISGHVSLYWYRQALGQGPEFLTYFNYEAQQDKSGLPNDRFSAERPEGSISTLTIQRTEQRDSAMYRCASSPVVTEAFFGQGTRLTVV.

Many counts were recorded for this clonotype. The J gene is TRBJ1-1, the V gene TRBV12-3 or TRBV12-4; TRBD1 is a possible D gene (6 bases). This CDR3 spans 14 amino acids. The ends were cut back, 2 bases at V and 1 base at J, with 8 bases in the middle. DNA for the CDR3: TGTGCCAGCAGTTTACCACAGGGGAACACTGAAGCTTTCTTT. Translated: CASSLPQGNTEAFF.

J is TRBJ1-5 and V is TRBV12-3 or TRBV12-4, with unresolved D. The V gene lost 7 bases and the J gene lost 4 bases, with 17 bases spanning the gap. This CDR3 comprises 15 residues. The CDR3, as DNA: TGTGCCAGCACTAATACTATGTTCGGGAATCAGCCCCAGCATTTT. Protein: CASTNTMFGNQPQHF.

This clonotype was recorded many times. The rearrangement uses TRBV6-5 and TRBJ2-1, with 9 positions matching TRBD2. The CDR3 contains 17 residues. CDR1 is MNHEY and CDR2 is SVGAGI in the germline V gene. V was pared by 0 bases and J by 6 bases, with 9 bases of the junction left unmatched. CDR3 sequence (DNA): TGTGCCAGCAGTTACTCCGTGACTAGCGGTCCCCTCAATGAGCAGTTCTTC. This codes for CASSYSVTSGPLNEQFF.

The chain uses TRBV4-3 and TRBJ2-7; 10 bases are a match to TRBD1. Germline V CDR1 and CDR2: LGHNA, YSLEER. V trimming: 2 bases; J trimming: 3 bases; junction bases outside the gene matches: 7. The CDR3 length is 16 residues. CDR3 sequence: CASSQHRDRGVYEQYF. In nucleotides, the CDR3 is TGCGCCAGCAGCCAACACCGGGACAGGGGAGTCTACGAGCAGTACTTC.

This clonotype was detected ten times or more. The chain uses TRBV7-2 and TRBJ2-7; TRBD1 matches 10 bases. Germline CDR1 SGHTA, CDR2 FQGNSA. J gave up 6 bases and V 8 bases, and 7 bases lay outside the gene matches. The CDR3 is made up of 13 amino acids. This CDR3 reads CASRSDRGGEQYF. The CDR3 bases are TGTGCCAGCCGATCGGACAGGGGGGGCGAGCAGTACTTC. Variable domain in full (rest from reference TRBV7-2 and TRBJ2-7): GAGVSQSPSNKVTEKGKDVELRCDPISGHTALYWYRQSLGQGLEFLIYFQGNSAPDKSGLPSDRFSAERTGGSVSTLTIQRTQQEDSAVYLCASRSDRGGEQYFGPGTRLTVT.

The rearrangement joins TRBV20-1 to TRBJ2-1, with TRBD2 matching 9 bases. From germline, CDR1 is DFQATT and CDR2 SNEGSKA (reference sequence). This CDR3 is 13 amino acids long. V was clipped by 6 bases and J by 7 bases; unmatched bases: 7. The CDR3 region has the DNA TGCAGTGCAGTAGCGGGAGACACGAATGAGCAGTTCTTC. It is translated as CSAVAGDTNEQFF.

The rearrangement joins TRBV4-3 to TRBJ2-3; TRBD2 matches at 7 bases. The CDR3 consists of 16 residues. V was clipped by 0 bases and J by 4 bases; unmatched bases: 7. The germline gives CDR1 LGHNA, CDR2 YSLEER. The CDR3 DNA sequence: TGCGCCAGCAGCCAAGATGAGAGGGGAGGGTCAGATACGCAGTATTTT. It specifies CASSQDERGGSDTQYF.

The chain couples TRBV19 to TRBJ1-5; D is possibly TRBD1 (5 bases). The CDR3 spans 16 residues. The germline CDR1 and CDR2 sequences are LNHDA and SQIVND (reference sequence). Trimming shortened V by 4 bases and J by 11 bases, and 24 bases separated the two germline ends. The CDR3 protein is CASSTRGFDGGKAQHF. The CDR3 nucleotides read TGTGCCAGTAGTACTCGGGGGTTTGACGGGGGAAAGGCCCAGCATTTT.

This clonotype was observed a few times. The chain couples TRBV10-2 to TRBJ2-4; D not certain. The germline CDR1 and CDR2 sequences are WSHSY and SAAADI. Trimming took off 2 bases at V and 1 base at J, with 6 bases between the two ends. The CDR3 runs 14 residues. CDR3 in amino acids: CASSEPRAKNIQYF. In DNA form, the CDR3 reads TGCGCCAGCAGTGAGCCAAGGGCCAAAAACATTCAGTACTTC.

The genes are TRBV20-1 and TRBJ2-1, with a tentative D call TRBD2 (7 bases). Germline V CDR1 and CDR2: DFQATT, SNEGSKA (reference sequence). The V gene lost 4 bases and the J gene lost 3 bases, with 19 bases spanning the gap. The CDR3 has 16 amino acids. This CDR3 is CSATQDGRGLYNEQFF. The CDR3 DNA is TGCAGTGCTACCCAGGACGGGCGGGGGCTCTACAATGAGCAGTTCTTC.

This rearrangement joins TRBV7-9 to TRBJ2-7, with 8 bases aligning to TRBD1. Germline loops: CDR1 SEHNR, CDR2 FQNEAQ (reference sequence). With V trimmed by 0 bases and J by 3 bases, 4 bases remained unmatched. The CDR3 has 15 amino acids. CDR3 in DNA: TGTGCCAGCAGCTTAGCCAAGACAGGGGACTACGAGCAGTACTTC. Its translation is CASSLAKTGDYEQYF.

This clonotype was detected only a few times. The CDR3: CASSRSGTTYEQYF. The CDR3 region has the DNA TGTGCCAGCAGTCGGAGCGGGACCACCTACGAGCAGTACTTC. The chain links TRBV7-9 to TRBJ2-7; 7 bases match TRBD2. In germline, CDR1 is SEHNR, CDR2 FQNEAQ (reference sequence). With 6 bases clipped from V and 2 bases from J, the junction kept 7 bases outside the gene matches. The CDR3 has 14 amino acids.

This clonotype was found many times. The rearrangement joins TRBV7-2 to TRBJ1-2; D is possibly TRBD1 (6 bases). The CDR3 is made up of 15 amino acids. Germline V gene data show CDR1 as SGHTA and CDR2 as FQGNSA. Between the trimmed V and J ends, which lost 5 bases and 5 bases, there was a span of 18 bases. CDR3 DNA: TGTGCCAGCAGCCCATCCGGGCAGGGGACTTATGGCTACACCTTC. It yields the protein CASSPSGQGTYGYTF.

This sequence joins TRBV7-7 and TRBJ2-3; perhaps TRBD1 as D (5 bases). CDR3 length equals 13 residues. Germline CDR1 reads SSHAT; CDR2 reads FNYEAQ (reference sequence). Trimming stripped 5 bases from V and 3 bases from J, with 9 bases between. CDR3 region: CASSARQTDTQYF. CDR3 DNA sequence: TGTGCCAGCAGCGCCCGACAGACAGATACGCAGTATTTT.